This TCR beta chain was obtained from a study of cytomegalovirus exposure and HLA in healthy donors (dated by TCRdb to the late 2010s). Looking at the study overall: The roughly 670 repertoires of the first cohort and the 110 or so validation repertoires were produced on the same platform, according to a later analysis. The aim of the study was to test whether cataloging public T cell receptors could identify signatures of past pathogen exposure. Besides the first cohort of roughly 640 subjects, a separate validation cohort made up of roughly 120 different subjects was used. The study combined high-throughput TCR immunosequencing, statistical association of individual TCRs with disease status, and machine learning to predict cytomegalovirus infection status. What the study reported, not specific to this receptor: The authors suggested that the approach could potentially be generalized to other disease states and immunological phenotypes. A later analysis found that TCRs clustered in the first cohort also tended to co-occur in the 95 to 150 validation repertoires, with 94% of cluster scores above 0. Across donors, most TCR sequences were observed very rarely, whereas some public TCRs were present in many individuals. In vitro tests confirmed that three of the cytomegalovirus-associated TCR beta chains recognize cytomegalovirus antigens. A later analysis had no HLA typing for the validation cohort, so co-occurrence there was scored across all 110 or so repertoires. The classifier was reported to diagnose cytomegalovirus status with high specificity and sensitivity in both the original and validation cohorts. The study listed 164 TCR beta chains as associated with cytomegalovirus.

CDR1 and CDR2, looked up from the germline V gene, are SGHDT and YYEEEE. CDR3 length: 15 amino acids, cysteine to phenylalanine. The only DNA kept is the CDR3, 45 bases in frame from the first base. V is clipped by 1 base and J by 8 bases, and the sequence between their germline boundaries is 19 bases long. Turning to this clone: Its binding antigen is unknown. Base qualities are not provided; no much larger clone lies one nucleotide away.

The library was produced with the immunoSEQ multiplex PCR assay. As for the authors' bioinformatics: A statistical classification framework was developed to diagnose cytomegalovirus status using the catalog of TCR beta chain sequences. TCRdb took over this immuneACCESS table, retaining in-frame rearrangements with V and J assigned. Such tables are incomplete; in checked studies, under half of the missing clones stem from an unresolved V gene, and the remainder is unexplained. V and J calls and clone size are as listed in that table; D and trimming were resolved from the DNA. A total of hundreds of thousands of clones appear in this sample, about 90% of them only once. The ten top clones hold 12% of the sample. The donors were included in the validation cohort of approximately 120 subjects, a group kept apart from the approximately 700-subject first cohort.

The sequence came from a man in his late teens or twenties in good health and CMV-seropositive. Here the chain combines TRBV5-6 and TRBJ2-7, and possibly TRBD2, on 6 matching bases. The sample comprised PBMCs. CDR3 protein: CASSLFSAGPVKQYF. The DNA is as follows: TGTGCCAGCAGCTTGTTCAGTGCGGGGCCCGTCAAGCAGTACTTC.